The rows below give T cell receptor beta chains drawn from one sample of a study of blood T cell repertoires in COVID-19. Profiled with immunoSEQ multiplex PCR; TCRdb holds only in-frame clones, not every one. The table records 200,000 or so clones, around 83% of them present only once. Material: peripheral blood. The receptors here all came from a middle-aged man who had recovered from COVID-19. CDR3s include the opening cysteine and the closing phenylalanine or tryptophan. A D gene is named only where the DNA matches it firmly. The size field is filled for only some rows; it gives once, few, many or a size class.

size: -
J: TRBJ2-3
V: TRBV2
D: -
DNA: TGTGCCAGCAGTGAAAGGCGGGATACGCAGTATTTT
CDR3: CASSERRDTQYF

size: -
J: TRBJ2-7
V: TRBV19
D: -
DNA: TGTGCCAGTAGTATAGATAGGTGGGGGCAGCAGTACTTC
CDR3: CASSIDRWGQQYF

size: once
J: TRBJ2-7
V: TRBV29-1
D: -
DNA: TGCTCCTTTACGGAGACCTACGAGCAGTACTTC
CDR3: CSFTETYEQYF

size: -
J: TRBJ2-7
V: TRBV18
D: TRBD2
DNA: TGTGCCAGCTCACCACGGGGACTAGCGGTTTTCTCCTACGAGCAGTACTTC
CDR3: CASSPRGLAVFSYEQYF

size: -
J: TRBJ2-7
V: TRBV10-3
D: TRBD2
DNA: TGTGCCATCAGTGAGTCGGGAGGGAGGGCCTACGAGCAGTACTTC
CDR3: CAISESGGRAYEQYF

size: -
J: TRBJ2-2
V: TRBV14
D: -
DNA: TGTGCCAGCAGCCAATATTTTGGCGGAGACACCGGGGAGCTGTTTTTT
CDR3: CASSQYFGGDTGELFF

size: few
J: TRBJ1-2
V: TRBV28
D: TRBD1
DNA: TGTGCCAGCAGTTTTACCCCGCTTAAGGACAGGGTCAAGGGCTACACCTTC
CDR3: CASSFTPLKDRVKGYTF

size: -
J: TRBJ1-3
V: TRBV19
D: -
DNA: TGTGCCAGTAGTTACTCGGCGGTGGAGGCCATATATTTT
CDR3: CASSYSAVEAIYF

size: -
J: TRBJ2-1
V: TRBV10-2
D: TRBD2
DNA: TGCGCCAGCAGTGAGTTAAGCGGGGGGGTCTACAATGAGCAGTTCTTC
CDR3: CASSELSGGVYNEQFF

size: -
J: TRBJ2-1
V: TRBV5-5
D: TRBD1
DNA: TGTGCCAGCAGCTTGTCGGGACAGGTATCCTACAATGAGCAGTTCTTC
CDR3: CASSLSGQVSYNEQFF

size: few
J: TRBJ2-7
V: TRBV3-1/TRBV3-2
D: -
DNA: TGTGCCAGCAGCCAAGAGGGCAGACCCTACGAGCAGTACTTC
CDR3: CASSQEGRPYEQYF

size: -
J: TRBJ2-7
V: TRBV3-1/TRBV3-2
D: -
DNA: TGTGCCAGCAGCCAAGATGGAGGCATCGAGCAGTACTTC
CDR3: CASSQDGGIEQYF

size: -
J: TRBJ2-3
V: TRBV10-3
D: -
DNA: TGTGCCATCAGTGAGCCACAAGATTTAAGCACAGATACGCAGTATTTT
CDR3: CAISEPQDLSTDTQYF

size: -
J: TRBJ1-1
V: TRBV6-1
D: -
DNA: TGTGCCAGCAGTGAATACAGGGATGGTGGCACTGAAGCTTTCTTT
CDR3: CASSEYRDGGTEAFF

size: many
J: TRBJ2-1
V: TRBV24-1
D: -
DNA: TGTGCCACCAGTGACAACACAGGGCTGAATGAGCAGTTCTTC
CDR3: CATSDNTGLNEQFF

size: -
J: TRBJ1-1
V: TRBV11-3
D: TRBD1
DNA: TGTGCCAGCAGCTTCTCAGGGGGCACTGAAGCTTTCTTT
CDR3: CASSFSGGTEAFF

size: -
J: TRBJ1-5
V: TRBV12-2
D: -
DNA: TGTGCAAGTCGCTTGTGGCGGACAACAGGCGATTATAGCAATCAGCCCCAGCATTTT
CDR3: CASRLWRTTGDYSNQPQHF

size: -
J: TRBJ1-3
V: TRBV3-1/TRBV3-2
D: -
DNA: TGTGCCAGCAGCCAACAGGGGATAGGAAACACCATATATTTT
CDR3: CASSQQGIGNTIYF

size: -
J: TRBJ2-3
V: TRBV5-1
D: -
DNA: TGCGCCAGCAGCCCCAACACAGATACGCAGTATTTT
CDR3: CASSPNTDTQYF

size: -
J: TRBJ1-4
V: TRBV12-5
D: TRBD1
DNA: TGTGCTAGTGGTTTGGGGACAGGGAATGAAAAACTGTTTTTT
CDR3: CASGLGTGNEKLFF

size: -
J: TRBJ2-1
V: TRBV2
D: -
DNA: TGTGCCAGCTTGAGCGGCCCTGGGGACAATGAGCAGTTCTTC
CDR3: CASLSGPGDNEQFF

size: -
J: TRBJ1-1
V: TRBV4-3
D: -
DNA: TGCGCCAGCAGCCTGGTCGGGGGAACGGAACGCATGAACACTGAAGCTTTCTTT
CDR3: CASSLVGGTERMNTEAFF

size: -
J: TRBJ1-2
V: TRBV5-4
D: TRBD1
DNA: TGTGCCAGCAGCCCGGTGGGACAGACCTATGGCTACACCTTC
CDR3: CASSPVGQTYGYTF

size: few
J: TRBJ2-3
V: TRBV13
D: TRBD2
DNA: TGTGCCAGCAGCCGGACTAGCGGTTTCACAGATACGCAGTATTTT
CDR3: CASSRTSGFTDTQYF

size: -
J: TRBJ2-3
V: TRBV10-3
D: TRBD2
DNA: TGTGCCATCAGGGGCGGGGCGGGAGTAAGCACAGATACGCAGTATTTT
CDR3: CAIRGGAGVSTDTQYF

size: -
J: TRBJ2-3
V: TRBV4-3
D: TRBD2
DNA: TGCGCCAGCAGCCCAAGTGCGGGGGGCCGCACAGATACGCAGTATTTT
CDR3: CASSPSAGGRTDTQYF

size: -
J: TRBJ1-3
V: TRBV29-1
D: -
DNA: TGCAGCGTTTTCGACAGTCTCTCTGGAAACACCATATATTTT
CDR3: CSVFDSLSGNTIYF

size: -
J: TRBJ2-7
V: TRBV2
D: TRBD1
DNA: TGTGCCAGCAGTGCACGTGGGGCCGGGACAGGCGCCTACGAGCAGTACTTC
CDR3: CASSARGAGTGAYEQYF

size: -
J: TRBJ1-1
V: TRBV7-2
D: TRBD1
DNA: TGTGCCAGCAGTCTACTCGGACAGGGTAACACTGAAGCTTTCTTT
CDR3: CASSLLGQGNTEAFF

size: -
J: TRBJ2-2
V: TRBV11-3
D: -
DNA: TGTGCCAGCAGCTTAATACAGGGATCCGGGGAGCTGTTTTTT
CDR3: CASSLIQGSGELFF

size: -
J: TRBJ1-2
V: TRBV29-1
D: -
DNA: TGCAGCGATCAGGGGTTGGATGGCTACACCTTC
CDR3: CSDQGLDGYTF

size: -
J: TRBJ2-7
V: TRBV7-9
D: -
DNA: TGTGCCAGCAGCTTCCAGCCCCGTCGGGGCGAGCAGTACTTC
CDR3: CASSFQPRRGEQYF

size: -
J: TRBJ1-3
V: TRBV9
D: -
DNA: TGTGCCAGCAGCGTTGGAGGGTTAAACACCATATATTTT
CDR3: CASSVGGLNTIYF

size: -
J: TRBJ2-7
V: TRBV5-1
D: -
DNA: TGCGCCAGCAGCTTCACAGGGACTAACCACGAGCAGTACTTC
CDR3: CASSFTGTNHEQYF

size: few
J: TRBJ1-1
V: TRBV30
D: -
DNA: TGTGCCTGGAGCTTTAGCCGGCGATCCACGGAAGCTTTCTTT
CDR3: CAWSFSRRSTEAFF

size: -
J: TRBJ2-7
V: TRBV11-3
D: TRBD2
DNA: TGTGCCAGCAGCGGGGGGGGCTACGAGCAGTACTTC
CDR3: CASSGGGYEQYF

size: -
J: TRBJ1-2
V: TRBV19
D: TRBD1
DNA: TGTGCCACGACCCGGGGACAGGGAAACTATGGCTACACCTTC
CDR3: CATTRGQGNYGYTF